The next 9 T cell receptor beta chains were all read from a single sample in a study of cytomegalovirus exposure and HLA in healthy donors. The protocol was immunoSEQ multiplex PCR, while the TCRdb copy is restricted to in-frame clones and leaves out a portion. In the table there are about 240,000 clones, 75% to 90% of which are singletons. Source material: PBMCs. The receptors here all came from a woman aged 25 to 45 in good health and CMV-seropositive.

V gene TRBV29-1 combines with J gene TRBJ1-1; 10 bases match TRBD1. CDR3 length: 15 amino acids. Per the germline V gene, CDR1 is SQVTM and CDR2 is ANQGSEA. Trimming took 8 bases from V and 10 from J; bases not matched to a gene: 19. CDR3 sequence: CSLALTGTGDSIAFF. The CDR3, as DNA: TGCAGCCTTGCCCTCACCGGGACAGGGGATTCCATAGCTTTCTTT.

This clone was seen at least ten times. The V gene is TRBV27, the J gene TRBJ1-2; D perhaps matches TRBD1 (6 bases). V lost 5 bases, J lost 7 bases, and 17 bases lay in between. Germline V gene lookup returns CDR1 MNHEY and CDR2 SMNVEV (reference sequence). The length of the CDR3 is 14 residues. CDR3 in amino acids: CASSPTTGLGGYTF. DNA for the CDR3: TGTGCCAGCAGTCCGACGACAGGTCTAGGTGGCTACACCTTC.

This sequence joins TRBV2 and TRBJ2-7; TRBD2 matches at 8 bases. CDR3 length equals 12 residues. Germline V gene data show CDR1 as SNHLY and CDR2 as FYNNEI. Trimming removed 9 bases from V and 2 bases from J; junction bases left unmatched: 3. DNA of the CDR3: TGTGCCAGTCAGCGGGAGCCCTACGAGCAGTACTTC. Translation: CASQREPYEQYF.

J is TRBJ2-7 and V is TRBV6-6, with D unclear. V was shortened by 6 bases and J by 2 bases, with 17 bases between the two germline ends. Germline V gene sequence: CDR1 MNHNY, CDR2 SVGAGI (reference sequence). The length of the CDR3 is 15 residues. CDR3 in amino acids: CASSAPQLIPYEQYF. The CDR3 DNA reads TGTGCCAGCAGCGCCCCACAACTAATACCCTACGAGCAGTACTTC.

The rearrangement links TRBV6-5 to TRBJ2-1; D not certain. Trimming removed 0 bases at V and 8 bases at J, with 11 bases between. The CDR3 has 14 amino acids. In germline, CDR1 is MNHEY, CDR2 SVGAGI. Here the CDR3 reads CASSYSQLADEQFF. CDR3 nucleotides: TGTGCCAGCAGTTACTCACAATTGGCGGATGAGCAGTTCTTC.

This clone has only one observation. The chain employs TRBV5-1 and TRBJ1-1; D unresolved. The CDR3 extends over 13 amino acids. V lost 0 bases, J lost 7 bases, and 10 bases lay in between. The germline gives CDR1 SGHRS, CDR2 YFSETQ. CDR3 in DNA: TGCGCCAGCAGCTTGGAGCGGGAGGATGAAGCTTTCTTT. It is translated as CASSLEREDEAFF.

The chain joins TRBV5-8 to TRBJ2-2; 9 bases agree with TRBD2. The CDR3 is 16 amino acids. The J segment lost 6 bases and the V segment lost 2 bases, leaving 8 bases of the junction unmatched. In germline, CDR1 is SGHTS, CDR2 YDEGEE. The CDR3 sequence is CASSFIAGAPAGELFF. CDR3 DNA: TGTGCCAGCAGCTTCATAGCGGGAGCACCGGCCGGGGAGCTGTTTTTT.

The V gene is TRBV7-8, the J gene TRBJ1-5, with a tentative D call TRBD1 (5 bases). This CDR3 is 16 amino acids long. Germline CDR1 reads SGHVS; CDR2 reads FQNEAQ. V shed 2 bases and J shed 1 base, with 12 bases lying between them. The DNA for the CDR3 is TGTGCCAGCAGCTTATATAGCAGGGAAAGCAATCAGCCCCAGCATTTT. It translates to CASSLYSRESNQPQHF.

J is TRBJ2-5 and V is TRBV5-1; 9 bases are a match to TRBD1. This CDR3 is 15 amino acids long. The germline V gene has CDR1 SGHRS and CDR2 YFSETQ. V gave up 4 bases and J gave up 2 bases; unmatched junction bases: 6. The CDR3 sequence is CASSTGTGLQETQYF. In DNA form, the CDR3 reads TGCGCCAGCAGCACAGGGACAGGGCTTCAAGAGACCCAGTACTTC.